The table lists the clone carrying this T cell receptor (beta chain) with many counts. Its antigen is undetermined. Regarding time point: sample taken at primary tumor resection. There were some 76 donors, all of them untreated patients with early-stage non-small cell lung cancer. No cells were sorted before sequencing. The whole RNA sequenced was extracted from tumor, nontumor lung or frozen PBMC. V was pared by 4 bases and J by 1 base, with 16 bases between. CDR1 is SQVTM and CDR2 is ANQGSEA in the germline V gene. The CDR3 is made up of 15 amino acids. TCR cDNA molecules each had a unique molecular identifier. TCRdb used MiXCR to reprocess the 5' RACE reads, holding one entry per CDR3 protein. The data hold about 38,000 distinct CDR3 sequences, with 6.5% to 9.5% observed a single time. The sample originates from a study of spatial heterogeneity in lung cancer. The study, taken as a whole, reports: Whereas they appeared in blood less at follow-up, ubiquitous expanded tumor TCRs appeared there more at resection.

The sequences come from PBMCs, collected at surgery. The TCR originated in a male donor with early-stage non-small cell lung cancer. This chain uses TRBV29-1 with TRBJ2-5, with TRBD1 as a possible D gene (5 bases). The CDR3 DNA reads TGCAGCGTTGCAATGCGTCAGGGCCTCCAAGAGACCCAGTACTTC. It codes for CSVAMRQGLQETQYF.